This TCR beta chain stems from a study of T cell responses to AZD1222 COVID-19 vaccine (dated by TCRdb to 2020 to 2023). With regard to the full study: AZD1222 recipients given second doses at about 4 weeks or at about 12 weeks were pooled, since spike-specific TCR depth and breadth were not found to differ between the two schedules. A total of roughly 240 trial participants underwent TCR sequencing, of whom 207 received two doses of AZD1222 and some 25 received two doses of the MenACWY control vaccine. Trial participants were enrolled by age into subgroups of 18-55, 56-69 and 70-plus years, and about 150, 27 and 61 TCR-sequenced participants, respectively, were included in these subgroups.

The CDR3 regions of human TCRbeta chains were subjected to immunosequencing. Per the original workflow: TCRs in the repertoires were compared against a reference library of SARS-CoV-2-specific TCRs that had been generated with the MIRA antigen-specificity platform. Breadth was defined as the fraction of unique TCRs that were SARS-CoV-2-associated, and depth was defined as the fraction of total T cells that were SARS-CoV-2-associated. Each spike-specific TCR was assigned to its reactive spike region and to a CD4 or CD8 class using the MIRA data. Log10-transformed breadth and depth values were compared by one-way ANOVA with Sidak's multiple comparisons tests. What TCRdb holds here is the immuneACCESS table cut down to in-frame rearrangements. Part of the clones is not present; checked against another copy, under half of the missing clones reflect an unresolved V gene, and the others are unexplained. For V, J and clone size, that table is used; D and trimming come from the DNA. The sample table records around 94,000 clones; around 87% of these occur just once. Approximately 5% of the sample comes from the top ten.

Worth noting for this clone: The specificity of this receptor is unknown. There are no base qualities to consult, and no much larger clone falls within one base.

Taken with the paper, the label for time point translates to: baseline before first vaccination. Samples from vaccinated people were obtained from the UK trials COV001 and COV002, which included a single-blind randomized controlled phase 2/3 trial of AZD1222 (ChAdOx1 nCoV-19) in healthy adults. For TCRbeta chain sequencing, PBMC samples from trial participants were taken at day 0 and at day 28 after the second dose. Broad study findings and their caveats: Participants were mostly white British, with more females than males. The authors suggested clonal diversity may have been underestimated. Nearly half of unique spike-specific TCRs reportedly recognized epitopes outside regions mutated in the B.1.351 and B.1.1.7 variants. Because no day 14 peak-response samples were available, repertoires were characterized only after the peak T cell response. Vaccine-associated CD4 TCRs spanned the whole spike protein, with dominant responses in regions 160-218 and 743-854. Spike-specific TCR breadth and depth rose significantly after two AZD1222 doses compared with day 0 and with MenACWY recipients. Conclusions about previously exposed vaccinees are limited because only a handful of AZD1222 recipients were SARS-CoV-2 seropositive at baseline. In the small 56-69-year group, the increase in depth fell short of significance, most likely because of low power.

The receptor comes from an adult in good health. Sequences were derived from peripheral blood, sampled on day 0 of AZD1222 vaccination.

The DNA sequence reads TGTGCCAGCAGCGGGACTAGCGGGGGCCCCACAGATACGCAGTATTTT. Translated, this gives CASSGTSGGPTDTQYF. The V and J genes are TRBV25-1 and TRBJ2-3; 14 central bases correspond to TRBD2. From its cysteine to its phenylalanine, the CDR3 spans 16 amino acids. Only the CDR3 DNA is retained, 48 bases long and in frame from the first base. According to the germline V gene, CDR1 reads MGHDK and CDR2 reads SYGVNS. Here V drops 6 bases and J drops 2 bases, and the junction holds 4 bases not matched to any gene.